Below are 17 T cell receptor beta chains sequenced from a single sample in a study of blood T cell repertoires in COVID-19. Method: immunoSEQ multiplex PCR; TCRdb's copy keeps in-frame clones and lacks some. The sample has about 70,000 clones, about 85% seen once; the top ten hold around 3.2%. The specimen was peripheral blood. Source of these receptors: an elderly man with acute or convalescent COVID-19.

The chain links TRBV24-1 to TRBJ1-4; TRBD1 aligns across 7 bases. Germline trimming cut 3 bases from V and 7 bases from J; bases unmatched to any gene: 10. CDR3 length equals 16 residues. Germline lookup yields CDR1 KGHDR and CDR2 SFDVKD. CDR3 in amino acids: CATSDNRGKRGEKLFF. The CDR3 DNA reads TGTGCCACCAGTGATAACAGGGGCAAGAGGGGTGAAAAACTGTTTTTT.

The chain is built from TRBV4-2 and TRBJ2-2; tentatively, D is TRBD2 (5 bases). Per the germline V gene, CDR1 is LGHNA and CDR2 is YNFKEQ. V lost 2 bases and J lost 13, with 11 bases in between. The CDR3 covers 12 residues. In DNA, the CDR3 is TGTGCCAGCAGCCAACTTGGGAGTGGGCTGTTTTTT. Its translation is CASSQLGSGLFF.

This clone was counted a few times. The chain carries TRBV21-1 and TRBJ2-2; the D call of TRBD2 is as the table states it, not checked on the DNA. TRBV21-1 is annotated as a pseudogene. The CDR3 is 17 residues long. CDR3 DNA sequence: TGTGCCAGCAGCCACCATGAGAGGTCCTCGGGCACCGGGGAGCTGTTTTTT. It specifies CASSHHERSSGTGELFF.

The V and J genes are TRBV2 and TRBJ1-1; 9 bases line up with TRBD1. CDR1 is SNHLY, CDR2 FYNNEI, per germline. This CDR3 has 13 amino acids. J lost 10 bases, V lost 6 bases, and 9 bases had no gene match. Written as DNA, the CDR3 is TGTGCCAGCAGAGGGGACAGGGTGGGGGGAGCTTTCTTT. This codes for CASRGDRVGGAFF.

A few counts support this clone. The rearrangement uses TRBV30 and TRBJ1-6; D perhaps matches TRBD1 (6 bases). The length of the CDR3 is 14 residues. Deletions cut 1 base from V and 7 bases from J, with 11 bases between. From germline, CDR1 is GTSNPN and CDR2 SVGIG (reference sequence). For the CDR3, the DNA is TGTGCCTGGAGTGGTGGGCAGGGGAATTCACCCCTCCACTTT. It codes for CAWSGGQGNSPLHF.

The V gene is TRBV7-9, the J gene TRBJ2-2; 14 bases fit TRBD2. The CDR3 runs to 17 residues. CDR1 and CDR2 from the germline V gene are SEHNR and FQNEAQ (reference sequence). V lost 5 bases and J lost 6; bases outside the gene matches: 8. The CDR3 coding sequence is TGTGCCAGCAGCCCAGGACTAGCGGGAGGAAGCCCCGGGGAGCTGTTTTTT. Protein sequence: CASSPGLAGGSPGELFF.

The sample holds one count of this clone. The chain employs TRBV12-1 and TRBJ2-2; TRBD2, as called in the table, went unchecked against the DNA. TRBV12-1 constitutes a pseudogene. The CDR3 is 21 amino acids. The CDR3 loop is CASSFRIGINLAVPWAGELFF. The CDR3 DNA follows: TGTGCCAGCAGCTTTCGGATAGGGATCAATCTAGCGGTGCCTTGGGCCGGGGAGCTGTTTTTT.

V gene TRBV2 combines with J gene TRBJ1-2; D gene ambiguous. This CDR3 is built from 15 residues. Germline V gene lookup returns CDR1 SNHLY and CDR2 FYNNEI. V was pared by 7 bases and J by 7 bases, with 22 bases between. CDR3 nucleotide sequence: TGTGCCAGCACCATATCGGCGGGATCGGTCGGTGGCTACACCTTC. This encodes CASTISAGSVGGYTF.

V gene TRBV28 combines with J gene TRBJ1-2; 9 nucleotides align to TRBD1. This CDR3 has 15 amino acids. CDR1 is MDHEN, CDR2 SYDVKM, per germline. The ends lost 6 bases at V and 0 bases at J; junction bases unmatched: 5. The DNA of the CDR3 is TGTGCCAGCAGGGACAGGGGACTAGCTAACTATGGCTACACCTTC. Translating gives CASRDRGLANYGYTF.

The sample holds one count of this clone. V usage is TRBV19 and J usage is TRBJ2-3, with a possible D match to TRBD2 (5 bases). Germline CDR1 LNHDA, CDR2 SQIVND (reference sequence). Trimming cost V 2 bases and J 5 bases, with 11 bases left between them. This CDR3 spans 14 amino acids. This chain's CDR3 is CASSINRGLDTQYF. The CDR3 coding sequence is TGTGCCAGTAGTATAAATCGAGGGCTAGATACGCAGTATTTT. Full variable domain (rest looked up from reference TRBV19 and TRBJ2-3): DGGITQSPKYLFRKEGQNVTLSCEQNLNHDAMYWYRQDPGQGLRLIYYSQIVNDFQKGDIAEGYSVSREKKESFPLTVTSAQKNPTAFYLCASSINRGLDTQYFGPGTRLTVL.

J is TRBJ2-2 and V is TRBV6-5; weak D call: TRBD1 (5 bases). CDR3 length: 14 amino acids. V was cut by 6 bases and J by 6 bases, with 14 bases left in between. The germline gives CDR1 MNHEY, CDR2 SVGAGI. CDR3 nucleotide sequence: TGTGCCAGCAGCAGCATGGACATAGCCGGGGAGCTGTTTTTT. Protein: CASSSMDIAGELFF.

The chain has TRBV23-1 and TRBJ2-2, with D unresolved. TRBV23-1 is sorted into the ORF group, with uncertain function. Trimming stripped 10 bases from V and 7 bases from J, with 13 bases between. The CDR3 has 12 residues. The CDR3 loop is CAIPGGVGELFF. CDR3 nucleotide sequence: TGCGCCATCCCTGGCGGAGTCGGGGAGCTGTTTTTT.

The V and J genes are TRBV18 and TRBJ2-7; TRBD1 aligns across 9 bases. This CDR3 comprises 15 residues. The trim removed 4 bases at V and 1 base at J, leaving 5 bases unmatched. CDR1 is KGHSH and CDR2 is LQKENI in the germline V gene. CDR3 sequence reads: CASSLQGAGSYEQYF. CDR3 nucleotide sequence: TGTGCCAGCTCACTACAGGGGGCGGGTTCCTACGAGCAGTACTTC.

This clone was picked up one time. The sample contains more than one DNA sequence encoding this CDR3. The chain links TRBV3-1 (or the pseudogene TRBV3-2) to TRBJ2-1; 10 bases line up with TRBD1. V dropped 4 bases and J dropped 2; count of bases not matched to a gene: 5. Germline loops: CDR1 LGHDT, CDR2 YNNKEL (reference sequence). The CDR3 extends over 16 amino acids. CDR3 in amino acids: CASSLAGTGAYNEQFF. The CDR3 DNA sequence: TGTGCCAGCAGCCTAGCCGGGACAGGGGCCTACAATGAGCAGTTCTTC.

This clone turned up a few times. The chain employs TRBV3-1 (or the pseudogene TRBV3-2) and TRBJ1-4; 10 bases align to TRBD1. The CDR3 loop spans 17 amino acids. Germline CDR1 reads LGHDT; CDR2 reads YNNKEL (reference sequence). The V and J ends lost 3 bases and 7 bases, in that order; junction bases with no gene match: 11. CDR3 amino acids: CASSHWDRGPFSEKLFF. DNA of the CDR3: TGTGCCAGCAGCCACTGGGACAGGGGCCCTTTTAGTGAAAAACTGTTTTTT.

The rearrangement links TRBV5-1 to TRBJ1-6, with a weak D call TRBD1 (6 bases). Trimming removed 0 bases at V and 5 bases at J, with 12 bases between. The length of the CDR3 is 16 residues. Germline loops: CDR1 SGHRS, CDR2 YFSETQ. The DNA of the CDR3 is TGCGCCAGCAGCTTGGCCCCGACAGGAAATAATTCACCCCTCCACTTT. As protein: CASSLAPTGNNSPLHF. Variable domain in full (rest from reference TRBV5-1 and TRBJ1-6): KAGVTQTPRYLIKTRGQQVTLSCSPISGHRSVSWYQQTPGQGLQFLFEYFSETQRNKGNFPGRFSGRQFSNSRSEMNVSTLELGDSALYLCASSLAPTGNNSPLHFGNGTRLTVT.

This rearrangement joins TRBV6-2 or TRBV6-3 to TRBJ2-3, with TRBD2 as a possible D gene (6 bases). Looked up from germline, CDR1 is MNHEY and CDR2 is SVGEGT. This CDR3 is built from 18 residues. V gave up 5 bases and J gave up 0 bases, with 21 bases separating them. CDR3 coding DNA: TGTGCCAGCAGTAAGACGCCCAGTAGCGGATTTAGCACAGATACGCAGTATTTT. This sequence encodes CASSKTPSSGFSTDTQYF.